This paragraph reports one T cell receptor beta chain. Its target is not known. This entry comes from a study of shared clonotypes between healthy human individuals. Study-level findings and limits: Four donors had around 5.5% of their naive CD4 clonotypes in common. Rarefaction exposed incomplete sorted-subset sequencing despite large depth.

The method was immunoSEQ multiplex PCR; TCRdb's version includes in-frame clones alone and lacks a portion of them. The sample lists around 1.9 million clones, about 93% occurring once. Naive CD8 populations comprised CD45RO-negative cells positively selected for CCR7, excluding terminally differentiated effector memory CD45RA+ cells. Caucasian adults living in Nashville, Tennessee, provided all samples. Trimming pared 8 bases from V and 1 base from J, leaving 18 bases between. The germline gives CDR1 SNHLY, CDR2 FYNNEI. This CDR3 contains 16 residues. The receptor's source is a man aged 18 to 35 in good health. Some clones in this sample may be carry-over from other donors' samples. The chain employs TRBV2 and TRBJ2-1, with D possibly being TRBD2 (6 bases). Sequenced: naive CD8+ T cells from PBMCs. CDR3: CASPSKAGLSYNEQFF. CDR3 sequence (DNA): TGTGCCAGCCCCTCGAAAGCGGGCCTTTCCTACAATGAGCAGTTCTTC.